The 6 T cell receptor beta chains below all came from one sample that was sequenced in a study of T cell responses to AZD1222 COVID-19 vaccine. The data were produced by immunoSEQ multiplex PCR, yet TCRdb's version contains in-frame clones alone and is incomplete. The sample lists about 120,000 clones; around 82% were seen once. Sequencing was performed on peripheral blood, taken on day 0 of AZD1222 vaccination. All receptors derive from an adult in good health.

The rearrangement joins TRBV9 to TRBJ2-1, with D possibly matching TRBD1 (6 bases). V was trimmed by 4 bases and J by 2 bases, leaving 16 bases between them. In germline, CDR1 is SGDLS, CDR2 YYNGEE. This CDR3 is built from 16 residues. CDR3 residues: CASSPQGHPTYNEQFF. The DNA for the CDR3 is TGTGCCAGCAGCCCTCAGGGACACCCGACCTACAATGAGCAGTTCTTC.

About this clone: This sample includes further DNA sequences coding for the same CDR3. The V gene is TRBV12-3 or TRBV12-4, the J gene TRBJ2-3; D is possibly TRBD2 (5 bases). Trimming removed 6 bases from V and 2 bases from J, with 9 bases in between. This CDR3 has 13 amino acids. As DNA, the CDR3 is TGTGCCAGCAGACGGGATTCCACAGATACGCAGTATTTT. This codes for CASRRDSTDTQYF.

CDR3 loop: CASKLTGNYGYTF. The CDR3 DNA follows: TGTGCCAGCAAGCTGACAGGGAACTATGGCTACACCTTC. This chain joins TRBV28 and TRBJ1-2; 7 nucleotides agree with TRBD1. J gave up 2 bases and V 7 bases, and 4 bases lay outside the gene matches. Germline V gives CDR1 MDHEN, CDR2 SYDVKM. The CDR3 has 13 amino acids.

The chain couples TRBV4-1 to TRBJ1-5; D not certain. Trimming took 0 bases from V and 4 from J, leaving 7 bases between them. This CDR3 spans 14 amino acids. Germline V CDR1 and CDR2: MGHRA, YSYEKL. The CDR3 bases are TGCGCCAGCAGCCAAGAACTCCTGAATCAGCCCCAGCATTTT. Its protein is CASSQELLNQPQHF.

This clone has only one observation. This chain connects TRBV2 to TRBJ1-5; D remains ambiguous. CDR3 length: 14 residues. Deletions cut 6 bases from V and 8 bases from J, with 17 bases between. Looked up from germline, CDR1 is SNHLY and CDR2 is FYNNEI. The CDR3 reads CASRVHREGEPQHF. In DNA form, the CDR3 reads TGTGCCAGCAGAGTACACCGGGAGGGAGAGCCCCAGCATTTT. Together with reference TRBV2 and TRBJ1-5, the CDR3 gives the full variable domain: EPEVTQTPSHQVTQMGQEVILRCVPISNHLYFYWYRQILGQKVEFLVSFYNNEISEKSEIFDDQFSVERPDGSNFTLKIRSTKLEDSAMYFCASRVHREGEPQHFGDGTRLSIL.

The CDR3 reads CSVEDSGPTNEKLFF. The CDR3 DNA reads TGCAGCGTTGAAGATTCGGGACCAACTAATGAAAAACTGTTTTTT. The rearrangement links TRBV29-1 to TRBJ1-4; D possibly corresponds to TRBD1 (5 bases). Germline assignment: CDR1 SQVTM and CDR2 ANQGSEA. V was pared by 0 bases and J by 0 bases, with 8 bases between. This CDR3 comprises 15 residues.